The 27 T cell receptor beta chains given below trace back to one sample, sequenced in a study of T cells in Graves' hyperthyroidism and ophthalmopathy. TCR beta CDR3 regions were amplified from RNA. With the HTBI primer set, the TCR CDR3 went through a first round of RT-PCR. TCRdb fed the multiplex PCR reads into MiXCR, producing one record per CDR3 protein. The repertoire consists of fewer than 500,000 distinct CDR3 sequences, with roughly 15% occurring once and the leading ten covering around a fifth. Sequences were obtained from blood. The receptors stem from a woman between 25 and 40 years old with Graves' ophthalmopathy.

CDR3 protein: CASSPILAGATGELFF. CDR3 nucleotides: TGTGCCAGCAGCCCCATACTAGCGGGGGCGACCGGGGAGCTGTTTTTT. The V gene is TRBV7-8, the J gene TRBJ2-2, with 11 bases aligning to TRBD2. The germline V gene has CDR1 SGHVS and CDR2 FQNEAQ. The CDR3 has 16 amino acids. The V gene end was trimmed by 5 bases and the J gene end by 5 bases; junction bases not matched to a gene: 7.

The chain is built from TRBV7-9 and TRBJ1-2; the D is unclear. The CDR3 is made up of 13 amino acids. CDR1 SEHNR and CDR2 FQNEAQ come from the germline V gene (reference sequence). V was pared by 5 bases and J by 2 bases, with 9 bases between. Written as DNA, the CDR3 is TGTGCCAGCAGCGACGACATCAACTATGGCTACACCTTC. Encoded protein: CASSDDINYGYTF.

This clonotype was counted only a few times. The chain combines TRBV15 with TRBJ2-7; D is ambiguous. V gave up 1 base and J gave up 3 bases, with 7 bases separating them. The CDR3 spans 13 residues. Looked up from germline, CDR1 is LNHNV and CDR2 is YYDKDF (reference sequence). This chain's CDR3 is CATSRVNSYEQYF. Written as DNA, the CDR3 is TGTGCCACCAGCAGAGTAAACAGCTACGAGCAGTACTTC.

This clonotype was counted at least ten times. This sequence joins TRBV6-1 and TRBJ1-1; no definite D call. V was shortened by 2 bases and J by 1 base, with 5 bases between the two germline ends. This CDR3 is 13 amino acids long. From germline, CDR1 is MNHNS and CDR2 SASEGT. This chain's CDR3 is CASSESWNTEAFF. The CDR3, as DNA: TGTGCCAGCAGTGAAAGTTGGAACACTGAAGCTTTCTTT.

This clonotype was picked up many times. The CDR3 DNA sequence: TGTGCCAGCCCACGCCCGGGGTCCTACGAGCAGTACTTC. This sequence encodes CASPRPGSYEQYF. The chain has TRBV6-1 and TRBJ2-7, with TRBD2 as a possible D gene (5 bases). Trimming shortened V by 8 bases and J by 1 base, and 12 bases separated the two germline ends. This CDR3 has 13 amino acids. Germline V gives CDR1 MNHNS, CDR2 SASEGT.

This clonotype occurred a few times. The chain joins TRBV6-1 to TRBJ1-6; D gene uncertain. The CDR3 totals 14 residues. Deletions cut 3 bases from V and 9 bases from J, with 12 bases between. Germline assignment: CDR1 MNHNS and CDR2 SASEGT. In DNA, the CDR3 is TGTGCCAGCAGTGATCAAAGGGCACTTTCACCCCTCCACTTT. This translates into CASSDQRALSPLHF.

This clonotype was picked up a small number of times. The chain couples TRBV30 to TRBJ1-3, with unresolved D. The CDR3 length is 15 residues. The V end was cut by 0 bases, the J end by 0 bases, with 9 bases between. Germline V gene sequence: CDR1 GTSNPN, CDR2 SVGIG (reference sequence). DNA for the CDR3: TGTGCCTGGAGTGTTTTGGGGTTCTCTGGAAACACCATATATTTT. It encodes CAWSVLGFSGNTIYF.

The rearrangement links TRBV5-4 to TRBJ2-1, with TRBD1 matching 9 bases. The CDR3 consists of 14 residues. Trimming took 5 bases from V and 3 from J; bases not matched to a gene: 3. In germline, CDR1 is SGHNT, CDR2 YYREEE (reference sequence). For the CDR3, the DNA is TGTGCCAGCAGGGGGACAGGGAGCTACAATGAGCAGTTCTTC. The encoded protein is CASRGTGSYNEQFF.

This clonotype was seen ten or more times. The chain joins TRBV4-1 to TRBJ2-1; D gene ambiguous. With 1 base removed from V and 6 bases from J, the gap between germline ends came to 7 bases. The CDR3 totals 13 residues. Germline V gives CDR1 MGHRA, CDR2 YSYEKL. The CDR3 protein is CASSQGLINEQFF. The CDR3, as DNA: TGCGCCAGCAGCCAAGGTCTAATCAATGAGCAGTTCTTC.

This clonotype was observed a handful of times. J is TRBJ1-5 and V is TRBV19, with TRBD1 matching 8 bases. This CDR3 is built from 14 residues. CDR1 LNHDA and CDR2 SQIVND come from the germline V gene (reference sequence). V was pared by 7 bases and J by 4 bases, with 6 bases of the junction left unmatched. The CDR3 reads CASTRRQGNQPQHF. The CDR3 nucleotides read TGTGCCAGTACCAGGAGACAGGGGAATCAGCCCCAGCATTTT.

Details on this clonotype: A much larger clone sits a single nucleotide away, making a read error possible. The chain is built from TRBV7-8 and TRBJ2-1; 10 nucleotides match TRBD1. The J call could be wrong; TRBJ2-7 is a better fit for the DNA end. Germline-derived CDR1 and CDR2 are SGHVS and FQNEAQ. This CDR3 has 18 amino acids. The CDR3 protein is CASTPRLIGDRGGNEQYF. CDR3 nucleotides: TGTGCCAGCACCCCTCGACTCATCGGGGACAGGGGAGGCAATGAGCAGTACTTC.

This clonotype was seen many times. The chain employs TRBV20-1 and TRBJ2-3; TRBD2 aligns across 7 bases. The length of the CDR3 is 16 residues. The germline gives CDR1 DFQATT, CDR2 SNEGSKA (reference sequence). V gave up 2 bases and J gave up 2 bases; unmatched junction bases: 10. The DNA for the CDR3 is TGCAGTGCTAGACCCCTTGGGGGGGGGAACACAGATACGCAGTATTTT. Its protein is CSARPLGGGNTDTQYF.

This clonotype was counted ten times or more. The chain couples TRBV13 to TRBJ2-5; D might be TRBD2 (7 bases). V dropped 4 bases and J dropped 5 bases, with 11 bases sitting between them. Germline loops: CDR1 PRHDT, CDR2 FYEKMQ (reference sequence). This CDR3 is 13 amino acids long. The CDR3 here is CASSSGGRETQYF. The CDR3 DNA is TGTGCCAGCAGCTCCGGGGGGCGGGAGACCCAGTACTTC.

The V and J genes are TRBV24-1 and TRBJ2-5; 9 nucleotides agree with TRBD1. With 4 bases clipped from V and 2 bases from J, the junction kept 10 bases outside the gene matches. The CDR3 runs to 17 residues. CDR1 is KGHDR, CDR2 SFDVKD, per germline. This CDR3 reads CATSDPPGGQGQETQYF. The CDR3 DNA follows: TGTGCCACCAGTGACCCCCCCGGGGGACAGGGTCAAGAGACCCAGTACTTC.

This clonotype was seen a handful of times. The chain recombines TRBV6-1 with TRBJ2-3; a weak D match, TRBD2 (5 bases). The ends were cut back, 6 bases at V and 2 bases at J, with 9 bases in the middle. The CDR3 runs to 13 residues. CDR1 and CDR2 from the germline V gene are MNHNS and SASEGT. CDR3 sequence: CASRQRTTDTQYF. The CDR3 DNA is TGTGCCAGCAGGCAGCGGACCACAGATACGCAGTATTTT.

J is TRBJ1-1 and V is TRBV28; perhaps TRBD1 as D (5 bases). V dropped 8 bases and J dropped 4 bases, with 8 bases sitting between them. The germline V gene has CDR1 MDHEN and CDR2 SYDVKM. The CDR3 is 11 amino acids. CDR3 nucleotides: TGTGCCAGCCGCGGGGCCACTGAAGCTTTCTTT. Its translation is CASRGATEAFF. The full variable domain, its missing parts supplied by reference TRBV28 and TRBJ1-1, is DVKVTQSSRYLVKRTGEKVFLECVQDMDHENMFWYRQDPGLGLRLIYFSYDVKMKEKGDIPEGYSVSREKKERFSLILESASTNQTSMYLCASRGATEAFFGQGTRLTVV.

V is TRBV12-3 or TRBV12-4 and J is TRBJ2-5, with a tentative D call TRBD2 (6 bases). V gave up 8 bases and J gave up 5 bases, with 12 bases separating them. The CDR3 contains 12 residues. CDR3 DNA: TGTGCCAGCGGGGGGACGCACGAGACCCAGTACTTC. The encoded protein is CASGGTHETQYF.

This clonotype was recorded at least ten times. The chain combines TRBV29-1 with TRBJ2-7; TRBD1 or TRBD2 may be the D gene (5 bases each). Between the trimmed V and J ends, which lost 2 bases and 3 bases, there was a span of 11 bases. The CDR3 has 13 amino acids. Per the germline V gene, CDR1 is SQVTM and CDR2 is ANQGSEA. The CDR3 DNA reads TGCAGCGTTGAATTACGGGGCTACTACGAGCAGTACTTC. Protein sequence: CSVELRGYYEQYF.

This chain joins TRBV6-1 and TRBJ2-1; 12 bases match TRBD1. Germline trimming cut 2 bases from V and 10 bases from J; bases unmatched to any gene: 15. CDR1 MNHNS and CDR2 SASEGT come from the germline V gene. This CDR3 comprises 18 residues. CDR3 nucleotides: TGTGCCAGCAGTGAACCCCCGGGACAGGGGGCCACTCATTTCGAGCAGTTCTTC. This translates into CASSEPPGQGATHFEQFF.

Only a few counts were recorded for this clonotype. The chain combines TRBV16 with TRBJ1-5; 7 bases match TRBD1. CDR1 is KGHSY, CDR2 FQNENV, per germline. The CDR3 contains 15 residues. V lost 5 bases, J lost 1 base, and 5 bases stayed unmatched. CDR3 sequence (DNA): TGTGCCAGCAGCGACAGGGCCGCGAGCAATCAGCCCCAGCATTTT. As protein: CASSDRAASNQPQHF.

This clonotype has ten or more counts. The chain has TRBV30 and TRBJ2-5; no definite D call. The CDR3 covers 13 residues. Germline V gives CDR1 GTSNPN, CDR2 SVGIG (reference sequence). V dropped 0 bases and J dropped 5 bases, with 10 bases sitting between them. The CDR3 nucleotides read TGTGCCTGGAGTGTACTCGCTTTCGAGACCCAGTACTTC. Translated, it gives CAWSVLAFETQYF. The whole variable domain, remainder taken from reference TRBV30 and TRBJ2-5, is SQTIHQWPATLVQPVGSPLSLECTVEGTSNPNLYWYRQAAGRGLQLLFYSVGIGQISSEVPQNLSASRPQDRQFILSSKKLLLSDSGFYLCAWSVLAFETQYFGPGTRLLVL.

With regard to this clonotype: Given a much more abundant clone one base away, this may be a read error. The chain carries TRBV7-2 and TRBJ1-5; D gene ambiguous. Trimming took off 4 bases at V and 1 base at J, with 11 bases between the two ends. The CDR3 is 15 amino acids. Germline V gene data show CDR1 as SGHTA and CDR2 as FQGNSA. CDR3 nucleotide sequence: TGTGCCAGCAGCTCTGGGAGTACCAGCAATCAGCCCCAGCATTTT. Translation gives CASSSGSTSNQPQHF.

This clonotype was detected ten times or more. V gene TRBV20-1 combines with J gene TRBJ2-7; D unresolved. The V end lost 0 bases, the J end lost 3 bases, and 15 bases lay between the germline ends. The CDR3 runs 15 residues. Looked up from germline, CDR1 is DFQATT and CDR2 is SNEGSKA (reference sequence). CDR3: CSARDSGPRGYEQYF. The CDR3 nucleotides read TGCAGTGCTAGAGACTCGGGCCCCCGTGGCTACGAGCAGTACTTC.

This clonotype was counted many times. The chain carries TRBV12-3 or TRBV12-4 and TRBJ1-5; TRBD1 might be the D (5 bases). The CDR3 sequence is 14 residues long. Trimming took off 3 bases at V and 7 bases at J, with 13 bases between the two ends. CDR3 region: CASSFRAVEQPQHF. CDR3 DNA: TGTGCCAGCAGTTTCAGGGCGGTGGAACAGCCCCAGCATTTT.

This clonotype was counted once. CDR3 loop: CSVFIPSPVGAYYGYTF. In DNA, the CDR3 is TGCAGCGTTTTTATTCCCAGCCCTGTGGGGGCTTACTATGGCTACACCTTC. The chain uses TRBV29-1 and TRBJ1-2; perhaps TRBD1 as D (6 bases). CDR3 length: 17 residues. From germline, CDR1 is SQVTM and CDR2 ANQGSEA. V lost 5 bases and J lost 3, with 25 bases in between. The full variable domain, its missing parts supplied by reference TRBV29-1 and TRBJ1-2, is SAVISQKPSRDICQRGTSLTIQCQVDSQVTMMFWYRQQPGQSLTLIATANQGSEATYESGFVIDKFPISRPNLTFSTLTVSNMSPEDSSIYLCSVFIPSPVGAYYGYTFGSGTRLTVV.

This clonotype was counted ten times or more. V gene TRBV28 combines with J gene TRBJ1-3; D is possibly TRBD1 (6 bases). The V gene's germline CDR1 is MDHEN and CDR2 SYDVKM. There are 15 residues in the CDR3. Trimming took off 4 bases at V and 0 bases at J, with 10 bases between the two ends. Written as DNA, the CDR3 is TGTGCCAGCAGTTCGGGAGGGGGCTCTGGAAACACCATATATTTT. Amino acid sequence: CASSSGGGSGNTIYF.

This clonotype was recorded a few times. The rearrangement links TRBV6-2 or TRBV6-3 to TRBJ1-4; D is perhaps TRBD1 (5 bases). The V and J ends lost 2 bases and 8 bases respectively, with 12 bases between them. The CDR3 has 14 amino acids. Germline V gives CDR1 MNHEY, CDR2 SVGEGT. CDR3 nucleotides: TGTGCCAGCAGTTACCATCGGGGCGAAGAAAAACTGTTTTTT. Translated, it gives CASSYHRGEEKLFF.